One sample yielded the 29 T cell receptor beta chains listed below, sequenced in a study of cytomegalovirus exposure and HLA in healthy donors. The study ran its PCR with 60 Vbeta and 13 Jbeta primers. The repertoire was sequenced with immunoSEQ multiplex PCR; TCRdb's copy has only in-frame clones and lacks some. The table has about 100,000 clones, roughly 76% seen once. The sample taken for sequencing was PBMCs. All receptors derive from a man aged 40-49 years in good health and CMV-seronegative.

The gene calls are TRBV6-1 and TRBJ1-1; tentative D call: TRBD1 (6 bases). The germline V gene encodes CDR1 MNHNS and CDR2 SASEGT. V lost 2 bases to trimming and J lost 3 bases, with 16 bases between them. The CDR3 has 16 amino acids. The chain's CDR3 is CASSESGTRMHTEAFF. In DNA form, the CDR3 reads TGTGCCAGCAGTGAATCTGGGACAAGGATGCACACTGAAGCTTTCTTT.

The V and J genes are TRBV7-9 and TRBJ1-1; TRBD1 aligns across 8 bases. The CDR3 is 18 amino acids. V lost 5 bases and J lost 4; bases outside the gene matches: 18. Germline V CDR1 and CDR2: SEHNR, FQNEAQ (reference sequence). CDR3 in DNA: TGTGCCAGCAGCACCTCGACCGGGACAGGCGTCCTGAGCACTGAAGCTTTCTTT. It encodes CASSTSTGTGVLSTEAFF.

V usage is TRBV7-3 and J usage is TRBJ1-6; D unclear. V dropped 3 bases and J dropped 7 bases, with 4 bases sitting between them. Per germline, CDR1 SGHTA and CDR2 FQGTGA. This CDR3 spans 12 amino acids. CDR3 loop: CASSFQNSPLHF. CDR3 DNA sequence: TGTGCCAGCAGCTTCCAAAATTCACCCCTCCACTTT.

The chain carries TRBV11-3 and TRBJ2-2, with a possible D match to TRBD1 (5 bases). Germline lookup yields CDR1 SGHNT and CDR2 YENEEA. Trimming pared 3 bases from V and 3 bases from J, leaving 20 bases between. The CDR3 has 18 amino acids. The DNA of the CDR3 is TGTGCCAGCAGCTTTTCTCCAGGGCCGGTCGTGGACACCGGGGAGCTGTTTTTT. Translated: CASSFSPGPVVDTGELFF.

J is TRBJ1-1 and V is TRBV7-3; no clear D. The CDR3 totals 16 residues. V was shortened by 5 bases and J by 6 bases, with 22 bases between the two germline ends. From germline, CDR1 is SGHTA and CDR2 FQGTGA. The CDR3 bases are TGTGCCAGCAGCCGACAACCAACTGACCGGAGGTCTGAAGCTTTCTTT. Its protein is CASSRQPTDRRSEAFF.

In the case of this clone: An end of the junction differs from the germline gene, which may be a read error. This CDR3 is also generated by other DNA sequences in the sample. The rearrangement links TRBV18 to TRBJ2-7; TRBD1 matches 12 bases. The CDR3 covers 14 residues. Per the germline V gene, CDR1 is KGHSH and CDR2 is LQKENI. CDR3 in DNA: TGTGCCAGTTCACCTAGGGGACAGGGGGCCGAGCAGTACTTC. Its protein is CASSPRGQGAEQYF.

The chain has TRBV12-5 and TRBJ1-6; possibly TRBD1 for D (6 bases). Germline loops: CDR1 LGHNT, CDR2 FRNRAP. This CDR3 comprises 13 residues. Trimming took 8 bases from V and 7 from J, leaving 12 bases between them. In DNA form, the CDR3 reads TGTGCTAGTCTAAGGACAGAAAATTCACCCCTCCACTTT. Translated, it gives CASLRTENSPLHF.

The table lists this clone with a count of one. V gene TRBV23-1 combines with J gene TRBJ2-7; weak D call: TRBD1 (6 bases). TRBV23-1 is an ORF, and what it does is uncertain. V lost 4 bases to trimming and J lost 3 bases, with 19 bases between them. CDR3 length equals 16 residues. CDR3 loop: CASSRPSDSNCYEQYV. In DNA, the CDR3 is TGCGCCAGCAGTCGCCCTTCGGACAGTAACTGCTACGAGCAGTACGTC.

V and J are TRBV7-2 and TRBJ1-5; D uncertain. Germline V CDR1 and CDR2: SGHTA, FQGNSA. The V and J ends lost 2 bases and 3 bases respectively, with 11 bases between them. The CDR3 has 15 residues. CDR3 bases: TGTGCCAGCAGCTTACAGGCGATTGACAATCAGCCCCAGCATTTT. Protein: CASSLQAIDNQPQHF.

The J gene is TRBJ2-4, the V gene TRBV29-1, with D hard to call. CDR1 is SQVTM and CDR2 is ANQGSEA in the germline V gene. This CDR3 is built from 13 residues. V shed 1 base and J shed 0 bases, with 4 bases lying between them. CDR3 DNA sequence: TGCAGCGTTGAAGGCGAAGCCAAAAACATTCAGTACTTC. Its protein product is CSVEGEAKNIQYF.

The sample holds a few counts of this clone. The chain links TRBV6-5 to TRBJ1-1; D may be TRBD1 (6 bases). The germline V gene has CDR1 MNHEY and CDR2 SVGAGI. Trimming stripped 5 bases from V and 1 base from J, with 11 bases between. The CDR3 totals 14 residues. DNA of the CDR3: TGTGCCAGCAGTAGTGACAGGAGGAACACTGAAGCTTTCTTT. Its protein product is CASSSDRRNTEAFF.

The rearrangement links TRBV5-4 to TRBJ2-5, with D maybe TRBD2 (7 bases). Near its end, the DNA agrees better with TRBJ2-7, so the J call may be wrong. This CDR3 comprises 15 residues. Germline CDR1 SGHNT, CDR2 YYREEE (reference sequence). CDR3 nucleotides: TGTGCCAGCAGCTTGGTGGGGGGGGACAACTACGAGCAGTACTTC. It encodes CASSLVGGDNYEQYF.

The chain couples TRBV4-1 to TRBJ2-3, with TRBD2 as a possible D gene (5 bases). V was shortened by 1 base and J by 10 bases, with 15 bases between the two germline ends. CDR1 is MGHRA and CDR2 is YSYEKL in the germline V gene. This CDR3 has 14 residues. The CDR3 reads CASSQVFGNLAQYF. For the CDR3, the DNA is TGCGCCAGCAGCCAAGTTTTCGGGAATCTGGCGCAGTATTTT.

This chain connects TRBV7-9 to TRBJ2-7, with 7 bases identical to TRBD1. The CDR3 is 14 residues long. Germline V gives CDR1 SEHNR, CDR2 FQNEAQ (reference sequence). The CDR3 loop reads CSSSSRDRAYEQYV. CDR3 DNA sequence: TGTTCCAGCAGCTCTCGGGACAGAGCCTACGAGCAGTACGTC.

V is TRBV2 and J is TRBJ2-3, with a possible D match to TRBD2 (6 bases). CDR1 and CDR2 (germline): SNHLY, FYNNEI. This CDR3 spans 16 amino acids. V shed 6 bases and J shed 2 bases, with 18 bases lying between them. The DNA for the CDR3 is TGTGCCAGCAGGGCTCGAGCGGGCCAAACCACAGATACGCAGTATTTT. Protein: CASRARAGQTTDTQYF.

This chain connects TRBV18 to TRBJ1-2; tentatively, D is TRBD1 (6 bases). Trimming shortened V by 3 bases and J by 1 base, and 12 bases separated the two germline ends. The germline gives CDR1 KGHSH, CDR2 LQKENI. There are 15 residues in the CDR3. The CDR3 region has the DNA TGTGCCAGCTCACCTAACGGACAGTTTAACTATGGCTACACCTTC. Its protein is CASSPNGQFNYGYTF.

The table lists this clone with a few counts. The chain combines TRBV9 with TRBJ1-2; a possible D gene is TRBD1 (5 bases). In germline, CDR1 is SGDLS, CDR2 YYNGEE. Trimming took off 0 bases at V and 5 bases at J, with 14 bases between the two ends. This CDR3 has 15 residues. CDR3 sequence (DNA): TGTGCCAGCAGCGTAGCTCCCTCGGGGGGTTATGGCTACACCTTC. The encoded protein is CASSVAPSGGYGYTF.

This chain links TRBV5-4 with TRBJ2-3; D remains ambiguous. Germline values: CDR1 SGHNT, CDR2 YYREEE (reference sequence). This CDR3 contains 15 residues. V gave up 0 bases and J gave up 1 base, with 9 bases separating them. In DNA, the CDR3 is TGTGCCAGCAGCTTGGCTACCTCGGGCACAGATACGCAGTATTTT. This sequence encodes CASSLATSGTDTQYF.

DNA for the CDR3: TGCGCCAGCAGCCCCTTTCCAGGAGCTTTCTTT. Translated: CASSPFPGAFF. The chain couples TRBV5-1 to TRBJ1-1; the D is unclear. This CDR3 spans 11 amino acids. Trimming cost V 4 bases and J 10 bases, with 11 bases left between them. Per germline, CDR1 SGHRS and CDR2 YFSETQ. Variable domain in full (rest from reference TRBV5-1 and TRBJ1-1): KAGVTQTPRYLIKTRGQQVTLSCSPISGHRSVSWYQQTPGQGLQFLFEYFSETQRNKGNFPGRFSGRQFSNSRSEMNVSTLELGDSALYLCASSPFPGAFFGQGTRLTVV.

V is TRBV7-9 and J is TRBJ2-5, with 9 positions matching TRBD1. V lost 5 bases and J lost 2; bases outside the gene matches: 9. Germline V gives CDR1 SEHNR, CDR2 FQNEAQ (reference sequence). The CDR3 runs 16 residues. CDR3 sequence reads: CASSPRTGAGQETQYF. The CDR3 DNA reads TGTGCCAGCAGCCCCCGGACAGGGGCAGGTCAAGAGACCCAGTACTTC.

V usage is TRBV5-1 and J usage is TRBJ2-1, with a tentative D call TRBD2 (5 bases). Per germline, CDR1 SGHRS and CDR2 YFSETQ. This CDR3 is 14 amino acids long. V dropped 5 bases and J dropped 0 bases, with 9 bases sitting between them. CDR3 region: CASRLESSYNEQFF. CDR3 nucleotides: TGCGCCAGCAGACTAGAGAGCTCCTACAATGAGCAGTTCTTC.

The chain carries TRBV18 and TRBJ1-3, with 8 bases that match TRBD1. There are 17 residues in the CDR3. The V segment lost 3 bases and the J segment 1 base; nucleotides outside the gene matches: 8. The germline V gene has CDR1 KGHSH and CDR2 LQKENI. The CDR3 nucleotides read TGTGCCAGCTCACCTTCCGGGACAGGATTTTCTGGAAACACCATATATTTT. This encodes CASSPSGTGFSGNTIYF.

Here the CDR3 DNA reads TGTGCCAGCAGTGAAGGTCCCGGACAGGGGGCGCCTGAAGCTTTCTTT. It is translated as CASSEGPGQGAPEAFF. The chain couples TRBV6-1 to TRBJ1-1; 11 bases align to TRBD1. Germline-derived CDR1 and CDR2 are MNHNS and SASEGT. The CDR3 has 16 amino acids. V lost 1 base to trimming and J lost 6 bases; unmatched junction nucleotides: 7.

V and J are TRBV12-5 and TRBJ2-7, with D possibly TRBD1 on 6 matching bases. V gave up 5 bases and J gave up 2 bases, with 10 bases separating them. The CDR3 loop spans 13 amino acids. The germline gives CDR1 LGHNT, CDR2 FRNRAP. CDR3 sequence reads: CASGPGQTYEQYF. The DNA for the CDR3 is TGTGCTAGTGGTCCCGGACAGACCTACGAGCAGTACTTC.

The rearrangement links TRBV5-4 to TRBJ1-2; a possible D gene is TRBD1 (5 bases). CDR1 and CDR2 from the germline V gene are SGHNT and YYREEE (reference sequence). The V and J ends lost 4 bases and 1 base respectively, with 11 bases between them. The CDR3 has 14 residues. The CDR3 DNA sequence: TGTGCCAGCAGCCGACCCGACAGTAACTATGGCTACACCTTC. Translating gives CASSRPDSNYGYTF.

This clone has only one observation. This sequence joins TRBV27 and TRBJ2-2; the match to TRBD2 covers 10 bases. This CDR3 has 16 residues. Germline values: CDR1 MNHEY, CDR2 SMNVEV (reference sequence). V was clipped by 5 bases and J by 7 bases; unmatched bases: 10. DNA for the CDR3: TGTGCCAGCAGTCAAAGCGGGGGGGCAGCAGTCGGGGAGCTGTTTTTT. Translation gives CASSQSGGAAVGELFF.

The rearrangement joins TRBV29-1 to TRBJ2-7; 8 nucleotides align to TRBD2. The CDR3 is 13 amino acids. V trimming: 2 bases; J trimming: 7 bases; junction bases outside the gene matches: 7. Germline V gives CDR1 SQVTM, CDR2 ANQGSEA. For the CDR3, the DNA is TGCAGCGTTGAAAAAGGGTCGGGGGGGGAGCAGTACTTC. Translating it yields CSVEKGSGGEQYF.

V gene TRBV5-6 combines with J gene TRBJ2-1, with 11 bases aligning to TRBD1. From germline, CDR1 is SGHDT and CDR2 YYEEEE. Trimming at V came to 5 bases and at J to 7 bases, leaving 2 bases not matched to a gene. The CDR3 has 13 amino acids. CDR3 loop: CASRGQGANEQFF. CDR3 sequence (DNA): TGTGCCAGCAGAGGACAGGGGGCGAATGAGCAGTTCTTC.

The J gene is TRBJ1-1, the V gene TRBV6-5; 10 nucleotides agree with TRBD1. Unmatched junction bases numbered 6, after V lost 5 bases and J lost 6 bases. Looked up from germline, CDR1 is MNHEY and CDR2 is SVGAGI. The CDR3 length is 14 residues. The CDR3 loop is CASSRQGARSEAFF. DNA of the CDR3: TGTGCCAGCAGTCGACAGGGGGCGCGATCTGAAGCTTTCTTT.